The clone carrying this T cell receptor (beta chain) was seen at least ten times. Its antigen is still unknown. Regions amplified from RNA transcripts were the TCR beta CDR3 regions. HTBI primers were employed in a first-round RT-PCR of the TCR CDR3. TCRdb analysed the multiplex PCR reads with MiXCR anew, one entry per CDR3 protein. The data show 300,000 to 400,000 distinct CDR3 sequences, with 15% to 20% seen just once and about 49% held by the top ten. The V segment lost 4 bases and the J segment 7 bases; nucleotides outside the gene matches: 8. This CDR3 is built from 15 residues. Germline V gene data show CDR1 as MNHEY and CDR2 as SMNVEV (reference sequence). Graves' hyperthyroidism was deemed stable given no ophthalmopathy progression within 18 months. This sample is drawn from a study of T cells in Graves' hyperthyroidism and ophthalmopathy. General study results and limits: Also found in blood were most expanded thyroid clonotypes above 0.001. For ophthalmopathy, model prediction preceded onset by a median about 6.4 months.

The sequence was obtained from a woman aged 45-60 years with Graves' hyperthyroidism. Input material: blood. The chain has TRBV27 and TRBJ1-1; 11 nucleotides agree with TRBD1. The DNA of the CDR3 is TGTGCCAGCAGTTACAGTCCCGGGACAGGGGGTGAAGCTTTCTTT. Protein product: CASSYSPGTGGEAFF.